Below are 32 T cell receptor beta chains sequenced from a single sample in a study of T cell repertoires in cytomegalovirus infection. One entry per CDR3 protein results from TCRdb running MiXCR on the reads. The profile covers approximately 350,000 distinct CDR3 sequences, with nearly 35% appearing a single time and roughly 14% taken by the ten largest. No antigen is known for these receptors. The sequences come from cultured PBMCs, collected from culture after CMV antigen stimulation. These receptors were taken from a human donor in good health (CMV status not recorded). Some clones in this sample may be carry-over from other donors' samples.

The chain recombines TRBV7-6 with TRBJ2-1; 8 nucleotides align to TRBD2. Trimming removed 1 base from V and 7 bases from J; junction bases left unmatched: 6. The germline V gene has CDR1 SGHVS and CDR2 FNYEAQ. The CDR3 extends over 15 amino acids. The CDR3 nucleotides are TGTGCCAGCAGCTTAGACGGCGGGAGGAGGAATGAGCAGTTCTTC. Translation: CASSLDGGRRNEQFF.

Only a few counts were recorded for this clonotype. This rearrangement joins TRBV6-5 to TRBJ2-1; D ambiguous. Trimming cost V 7 bases and J 1 base, with 5 bases left between them. This CDR3 spans 12 amino acids. Germline CDR1 reads MNHEY; CDR2 reads SVGAGI. In nucleotides, the CDR3 is TGTGCCAGCAAGGGATCCTACAATGAGCAGTTCTTC. Its protein is CASKGSYNEQFF.

The CDR3 sequence is CASSSKGDRGTYEQYF. CDR3 coding DNA: TGTGCCAGCAGCTCCAAAGGGGACAGGGGAACCTACGAGCAGTACTTC. This chain connects TRBV7-2 to TRBJ2-7; TRBD1 agrees at 10 bases. The CDR3 is 16 amino acids. In germline, CDR1 is SGHTA, CDR2 FQGNSA. J lost 2 bases, V lost 4 bases, and 8 bases had no gene match.

There are many counts of this clonotype. The genes are TRBV7-2 and TRBJ1-4, with D unresolved. V lost 1 base, J lost 6 bases, and 12 bases lay in between. CDR3 length equals 15 residues. Germline V lookup: CDR1 SGHTA, CDR2 FQGNSA. CDR3 protein: CASSLGTRVYEKLFF. As DNA, the CDR3 is TGTGCCAGCAGCTTAGGCACAAGGGTCTATGAAAAACTGTTTTTT. The variable domain in full, completed from reference TRBV7-2 and TRBJ1-4, reads GAGVSQSPSNKVTEKGKDVELRCDPISGHTALYWYRQSLGQGLEFLIYFQGNSAPDKSGLPSDRFSAERTGGSVSTLTIQRTQQEDSAVYLCASSLGTRVYEKLFFGSGTQLSVL.

A few counts support this clonotype. The chain uses TRBV27 and TRBJ1-4; D uncertain. The V gene lost 6 bases and the J gene lost 4 bases, with 3 bases spanning the gap. CDR3 length: 11 amino acids. The germline V gene has CDR1 MNHEY and CDR2 SMNVEV (reference sequence). CDR3 sequence reads: CASRSNEKLFF. The CDR3 nucleotides read TGTGCCAGCAGGAGTAATGAAAAACTGTTTTTT.

The chain uses TRBV12-3 or TRBV12-4 and TRBJ2-1; D could derive from TRBD1 or TRBD2 (5 bases each). The CDR3 extends over 13 amino acids. V lost 11 bases to trimming and J lost 10 bases, with 21 bases between them. The CDR3 sequence is CASGRDGAREQFF. The DNA for the CDR3 is TGTGCCTCCGGTCGGGACGGTGCTCGGGAGCAGTTCTTC.

In its sample, this clonotype was seen a few times. This sequence joins TRBV7-2 and TRBJ1-2; D unclear. The CDR3 is 14 residues long. V lost 1 base and J 4 bases, leaving 10 bases between the germline ends. Germline loops: CDR1 SGHTA, CDR2 FQGNSA. The CDR3 reads CASSLGHMGYGYTF. The CDR3 DNA is TGTGCCAGCAGCTTAGGGCACATGGGCTATGGCTACACCTTC.

This clonotype was seen more than once but under ten times. The V and J genes are TRBV6-1 and TRBJ2-2; 9 bases map to TRBD1. The CDR3 is 15 amino acids. V was pared by 6 bases and J by 3 bases, with 5 bases of the junction left unmatched. CDR1 is MNHNS and CDR2 is SASEGT in the germline V gene. The CDR3 reads CASRPQGAHTGELFF. The CDR3 bases are TGTGCCAGCAGACCACAGGGGGCGCACACCGGGGAGCTGTTTTTT.

This clonotype was seen at least ten times. The genes are TRBV7-6 and TRBJ1-1; TRBD1 matches 7 bases. CDR1 SGHVS and CDR2 FNYEAQ come from the germline V gene. This CDR3 is built from 17 residues. Trimming at V came to 2 bases and at J to 0 bases, leaving 9 bases not matched to a gene. The CDR3 DNA is TGTGCCAGCAGCTTAAGGGCAGGGGGAGGTATGAACACTGAAGCTTTCTTT. This sequence encodes CASSLRAGGGMNTEAFF.

DNA for the CDR3: TGCGCCAGCAGCTTGGCCGGCAGGCTGAACACTGAAGCTTTCTTT. Its protein is CASSLAGRLNTEAFF. The chain couples TRBV5-1 to TRBJ1-1; unclear D gene. Per the germline V gene, CDR1 is SGHRS and CDR2 is YFSETQ. Trimming cost V 0 bases and J 0 bases, with 9 bases left between them. The length of the CDR3 is 15 residues.

The rearrangement joins TRBV19 to TRBJ1-5; D is possibly TRBD1 (5 bases). The germline V and J ends were trimmed by 4 bases and 6 bases, with 7 bases remaining between them. Germline V gene data show CDR1 as LNHDA and CDR2 as SQIVND (reference sequence). The CDR3 has 12 amino acids. As DNA, the CDR3 is TGTGCCAGTAGTACAGGGTCTCAGCCCCAGCATTTT. Translated, it gives CASSTGSQPQHF.

The rearrangement uses TRBV7-6 and TRBJ1-1, with 7 bases matching TRBD1. CDR1 is SGHVS and CDR2 is FNYEAQ in the germline V gene. With V trimmed by 6 bases and J by 3 bases, 10 bases remained unmatched. The CDR3 extends over 15 amino acids. DNA for the CDR3: TGTGCCAGCAGAGCTACAGGGGCAGTAGACACTGAAGCTTTCTTT. Translation gives CASRATGAVDTEAFF.

This rearrangement joins TRBV6-2 or TRBV6-3 to TRBJ2-1; no definite D call. This CDR3 comprises 13 residues. Trimming removed 5 bases from V and 7 bases from J, with 12 bases in between. Germline CDR1 and CDR2: MNHEY and SVGEGT. The CDR3 bases are TGTGCCAGCAGTATCGGTAAGGTGAATGAGCAGTTCTTC. Amino acids: CASSIGKVNEQFF.

The rearrangement uses TRBV7-2 and TRBJ1-1, with D unclear. The germline CDR1 and CDR2 sequences are SGHTA and FQGNSA. CDR3 size: 11 residues. Between the trimmed V and J ends, which lost 5 bases and 10 bases, there was a span of 11 bases. The CDR3 protein is CASSPFSGAFF. CDR3 coding DNA: TGTGCCAGCAGCCCGTTTTCGGGAGCTTTCTTT. The full variable domain, its missing parts supplied by reference TRBV7-2 and TRBJ1-1, is GAGVSQSPSNKVTEKGKDVELRCDPISGHTALYWYRQSLGQGLEFLIYFQGNSAPDKSGLPSDRFSAERTGGSVSTLTIQRTQQEDSAVYLCASSPFSGAFFGQGTRLTVV.

This clonotype was counted a few times. The chain uses TRBV24-1 and TRBJ1-2, with 7 bases lining up with TRBD1. After removal of 0 bases from V and 6 bases from J, the junction contained 3 bases not matched to a gene. Per the germline V gene, CDR1 is KGHDR and CDR2 is SFDVKD. The CDR3 is 14 amino acids. The CDR3 is CATSDLQGVDGYTF. Written as DNA, the CDR3 is TGTGCCACCAGTGATTTGCAGGGGGTGGATGGCTACACCTTC.

The chain is built from TRBV19 and TRBJ1-5, with 7 bases aligning to TRBD1. Trimming at V came to 10 bases and at J to 4 bases, leaving 19 bases not matched to a gene. The CDR3 loop spans 17 amino acids. The V gene's germline CDR1 is LNHDA and CDR2 SQIVND (reference sequence). This CDR3 reads CATQGGTFNVGNQPQHF. The CDR3 DNA reads as TGTGCCACCCAGGGGGGCACGTTCAACGTCGGAAATCAGCCCCAGCATTTT.

The V gene is TRBV7-2, the J gene TRBJ2-2; TRBD2 aligns across 13 bases. The CDR3 runs to 15 residues. Unmatched junction bases numbered 4, after V lost 10 bases and J lost 2 bases. Looked up from germline, CDR1 is SGHTA and CDR2 is FQGNSA. The CDR3 nucleotides read TGTGCCACCGGACTAGCGGGGGTAAACACCGGGGAGCTGTTTTTT. Its protein product is CATGLAGVNTGELFF.

V usage is TRBV6-1 and J usage is TRBJ2-7; TRBD2 matches 7 bases. Trimming removed 2 bases from V and 3 bases from J; junction bases left unmatched: 13. The CDR3 runs 17 residues. CDR1 is MNHNS, CDR2 SASEGT, per germline. The CDR3 nucleotides read TGTGCCAGCAGTGAAACATCATGGGAGGGCATTAACTACGAGCAGTACTTC. Translated: CASSETSWEGINYEQYF.

The rearrangement links TRBV4-3 to TRBJ1-2, with D uncertain. The germline CDR1 and CDR2 sequences are LGHNA and YSLEER. CDR3 length: 14 amino acids. Trimming took 1 base from V and 6 from J, leaving 12 bases between them. CDR3 sequence reads: CASSQGRTVDGYTF. The CDR3 DNA is TGCGCCAGCAGCCAAGGCCGTACGGTGGATGGCTACACCTTC.

The chain joins TRBV10-3 to TRBJ2-1; 8 positions agree with TRBD2. J was trimmed by 4 bases and V by 4 bases; bases with no gene match: 9. CDR1 ENHRY and CDR2 SYGVKD come from the germline V gene. The CDR3 has 16 residues. The CDR3 reads CAISVSAGGQYNEQFF. CDR3 nucleotides: TGTGCCATCAGTGTCTCGGCGGGAGGTCAATACAATGAGCAGTTCTTC.

The chain combines TRBV4-2 with TRBJ2-5, with 8 bases identical to TRBD1. CDR1 is LGHNA, CDR2 YNFKEQ, per germline. The CDR3 is 14 amino acids. V lost 1 base and J lost 5; bases outside the gene matches: 3. CDR3 in DNA: TGTGCCAGCAGCCAAGGACAGGGGATGGAGACCCAGTACTTC. Residues: CASSQGQGMETQYF.

This clonotype was recorded a few times. This chain joins TRBV28 and TRBJ1-1; D gene ambiguous. This CDR3 contains 11 residues. Deletions cut 8 bases from V and 6 bases from J, with 10 bases between. The germline CDR1 and CDR2 sequences are MDHEN and SYDVKM. The CDR3, as DNA: TGTGCCAGCGGATGGGCCGCTGAAGCTTTCTTT. This translates into CASGWAAEAFF.

This chain links TRBV7-2 with TRBJ1-1; D perhaps matches TRBD1 (6 bases). Deletions cut 4 bases from V and 4 bases from J, with 10 bases between. The CDR3 consists of 13 residues. Germline CDR1 reads SGHTA; CDR2 reads FQGNSA. The CDR3 bases are TGTGCCAGCAGCTCAAACAGGGTCACTGAAGCTTTCTTT. Translation gives CASSSNRVTEAFF.

This clonotype has just a few counts. V usage is TRBV5-4 and J usage is TRBJ2-5; D not certain. The CDR3 covers 14 residues. V was trimmed by 0 bases and J by 2 bases, leaving 8 bases between them. Germline CDR1 and CDR2: SGHNT and YYREEE (reference sequence). As DNA, the CDR3 is TGTGCCAGCAGCTTGGTGGGCAGGCAAGAGACCCAGTACTTC. Its translation: CASSLVGRQETQYF.

This clonotype was recorded a few times. This chain connects TRBV28 to TRBJ2-7; D might be TRBD1 (7 bases). Per the germline V gene, CDR1 is MDHEN and CDR2 is SYDVKM. Trimming removed 6 bases at V and 2 bases at J, with 17 bases between. The CDR3 is 15 residues long. CDR3 bases: TGTGCCAGCAGCATAGGGGGCGGGGCTCCCTACGAGCAGTACTTC. This sequence encodes CASSIGGGAPYEQYF.

This clonotype was picked up one time. The junction differs from germline at one of its ends, possibly a read error. The V call is TRBV12-3 or TRBV12-4, the J call TRBJ1-1, with no clear D. The CDR3 spans 12 residues. In DNA, the CDR3 is TGTGCCAGCAGTTTAATCAGCACTGAACCTTTCTTT. It specifies CASSLISTEPFF.

This clonotype was seen a single time. The CDR3 nucleotides are TGCAGTGCTAGAGGAGTTAAAGAACTTGAGCAGTTCTTC. Protein sequence: CSARGVKELEQFF. V is TRBV20-1 and J is TRBJ2-1; unclear D gene. CDR1 DFQATT and CDR2 SNEGSKA come from the germline V gene (reference sequence). CDR3 length: 13 amino acids. V dropped 1 base and J dropped 9 bases, with 13 bases sitting between them.

The chain employs TRBV2 and TRBJ2-3; TRBD1 might be the D (6 bases). CDR1 SNHLY and CDR2 FYNNEI come from the germline V gene. The CDR3 consists of 14 residues. V lost 3 bases to trimming and J lost 5 bases, with 12 bases between them. The CDR3 DNA sequence: TGTGCCAGCAGTGAGTCGACAGGCGGAGATACGCAGTATTTT. Translating gives CASSESTGGDTQYF.

The chain couples TRBV6-1 to TRBJ1-1, with D perhaps TRBD1 (5 bases). CDR1 and CDR2 (germline): MNHNS, SASEGT. The germline V and J ends were trimmed by 8 bases and 3 bases, with 19 bases remaining between them. The CDR3 consists of 15 residues. CDR3 in DNA: TGTGCCAGCGGCAGGAGGGACCTCGAGGACACTGAAGCTTTCTTT. Its protein is CASGRRDLEDTEAFF.

Many counts were recorded for this clonotype. This chain joins TRBV12-3 or TRBV12-4 and TRBJ2-3; 9 bases agree with TRBD2. V trimming: 6 bases; J trimming: 1 base; junction bases outside the gene matches: 5. The CDR3 length is 15 residues. The CDR3 DNA sequence: TGTGCCAGCAGCTTTTTAGCGGGGGGCACAGATACGCAGTATTTT. As protein: CASSFLAGGTDTQYF.

V is TRBV12-3 or TRBV12-4 and J is TRBJ2-2; 10 positions match TRBD1. The CDR3 is made up of 17 amino acids. The V gene end was trimmed by 5 bases and the J gene end by 3 bases; junction bases not matched to a gene: 9. CDR3 in amino acids: CASSPTPGQGYTGELFF. The CDR3 region has the DNA TGTGCCAGCAGTCCGACTCCGGGACAGGGGTACACCGGGGAGCTGTTTTTT.

The chain couples TRBV7-2 to TRBJ1-4, with TRBD1 as a possible D gene (5 bases). V was trimmed by 5 bases and J by 8 bases, leaving 15 bases between them. The CDR3 has 14 amino acids. The germline CDR1 and CDR2 sequences are SGHTA and FQGNSA. CDR3 amino acids: CASSRDPREEKLFF. In DNA, the CDR3 is TGTGCCAGCAGCCGGGACCCCAGAGAGGAAAAACTGTTTTTT.